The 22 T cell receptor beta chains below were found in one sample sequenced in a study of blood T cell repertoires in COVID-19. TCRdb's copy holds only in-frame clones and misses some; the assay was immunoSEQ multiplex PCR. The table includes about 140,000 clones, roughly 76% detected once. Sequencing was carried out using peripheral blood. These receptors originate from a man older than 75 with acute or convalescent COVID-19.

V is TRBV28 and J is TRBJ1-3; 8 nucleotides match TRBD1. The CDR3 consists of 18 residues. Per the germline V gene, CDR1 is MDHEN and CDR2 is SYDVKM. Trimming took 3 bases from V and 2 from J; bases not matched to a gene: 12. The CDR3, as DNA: TGTGCCAGCAGTTTGGGGGGGGCAGGGGGCTTGGCTGGAAACACCATATATTTT. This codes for CASSLGGAGGLAGNTIYF.

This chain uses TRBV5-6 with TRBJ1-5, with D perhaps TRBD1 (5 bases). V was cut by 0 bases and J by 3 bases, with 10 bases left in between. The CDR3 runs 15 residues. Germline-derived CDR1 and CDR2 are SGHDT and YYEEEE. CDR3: CASSLDGGYNQPQHF. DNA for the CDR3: TGTGCCAGCAGCTTGGACGGGGGTTACAATCAGCCCCAGCATTTT.

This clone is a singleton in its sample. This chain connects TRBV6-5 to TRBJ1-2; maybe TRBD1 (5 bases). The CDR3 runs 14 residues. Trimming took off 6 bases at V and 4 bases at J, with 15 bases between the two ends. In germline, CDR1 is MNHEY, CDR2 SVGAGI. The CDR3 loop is CASRGLTGGYGYTF. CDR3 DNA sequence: TGTGCCAGCAGGGGCTTGACGGGGGGCTATGGCTACACCTTC.

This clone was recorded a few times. CDR3 residues: CAISENQVRGANYGYTF. CDR3 bases: TGTGCCATCAGTGAGAACCAAGTAAGGGGCGCCAACTATGGCTACACCTTC. The chain has TRBV10-3 and TRBJ1-2; D is perhaps TRBD1 (5 bases). Germline CDR1 ENHRY, CDR2 SYGVKD. This CDR3 spans 17 amino acids. V was clipped by 2 bases and J by 2 bases, with 18 bases between them.

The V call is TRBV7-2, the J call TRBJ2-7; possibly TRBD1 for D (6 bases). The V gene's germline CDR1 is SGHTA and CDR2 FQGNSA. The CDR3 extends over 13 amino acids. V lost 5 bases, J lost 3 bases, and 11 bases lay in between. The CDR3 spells CASSPDRNYEQYF. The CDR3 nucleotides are TGTGCCAGCAGCCCGGACAGAAACTACGAGCAGTACTTC.

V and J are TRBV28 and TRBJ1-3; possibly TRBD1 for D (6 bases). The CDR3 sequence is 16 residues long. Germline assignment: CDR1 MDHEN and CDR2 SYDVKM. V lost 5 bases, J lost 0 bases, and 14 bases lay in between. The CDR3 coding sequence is TGTGCCAGCAGTCCCCCCACAGGGTCCTCTGGAAACACCATATATTTT. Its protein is CASSPPTGSSGNTIYF.

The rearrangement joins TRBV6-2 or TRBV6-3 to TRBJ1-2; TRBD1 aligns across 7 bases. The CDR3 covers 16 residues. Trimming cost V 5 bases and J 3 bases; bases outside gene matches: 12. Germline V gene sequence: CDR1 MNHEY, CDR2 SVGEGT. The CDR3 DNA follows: TGTGCCAGCAGTCCGGACAGGACCGCTCCATACTATGGCTACACCTTC. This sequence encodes CASSPDRTAPYYGYTF.

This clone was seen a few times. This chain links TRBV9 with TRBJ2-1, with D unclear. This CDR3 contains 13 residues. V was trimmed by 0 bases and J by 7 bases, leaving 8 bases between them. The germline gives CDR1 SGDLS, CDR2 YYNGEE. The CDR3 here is CASSVGLRNEQFF. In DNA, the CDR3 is TGTGCCAGCAGCGTAGGATTGAGGAATGAGCAGTTCTTC.

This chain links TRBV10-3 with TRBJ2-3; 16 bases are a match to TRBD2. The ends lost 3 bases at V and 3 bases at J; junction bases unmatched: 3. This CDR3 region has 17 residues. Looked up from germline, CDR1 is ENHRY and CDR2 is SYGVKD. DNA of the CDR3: TGTGCCATCAGTGAAGGGACTAGCGGGGGGGTAACAGATACGCAGTATTTT. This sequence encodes CAISEGTSGGVTDTQYF.

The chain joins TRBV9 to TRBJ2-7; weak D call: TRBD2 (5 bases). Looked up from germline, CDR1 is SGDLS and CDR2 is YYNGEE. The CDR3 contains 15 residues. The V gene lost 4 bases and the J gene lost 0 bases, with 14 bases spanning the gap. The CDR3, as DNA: TGTGCCAGCAGCCTTACGACGGGGAGCTCCTACGAGCAGTACTTC. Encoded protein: CASSLTTGSSYEQYF.

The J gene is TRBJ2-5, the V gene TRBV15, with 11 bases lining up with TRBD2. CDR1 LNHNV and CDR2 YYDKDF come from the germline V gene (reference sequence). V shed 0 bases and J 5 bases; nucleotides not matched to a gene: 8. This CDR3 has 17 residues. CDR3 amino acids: CATSRDVAGGHEETQYF. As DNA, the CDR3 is TGTGCCACCAGCAGAGACGTAGCGGGGGGGCATGAGGAGACCCAGTACTTC.

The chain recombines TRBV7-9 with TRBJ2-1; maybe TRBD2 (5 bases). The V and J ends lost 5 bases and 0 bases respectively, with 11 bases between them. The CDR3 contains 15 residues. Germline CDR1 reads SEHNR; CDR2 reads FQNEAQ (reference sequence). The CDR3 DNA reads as TGTGCCAGCAGCGGAGGCGGATACTCCTACAATGAGCAGTTCTTC. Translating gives CASSGGGYSYNEQFF.

For the CDR3, the DNA is TGTGCCAGCAGCGTAGTAGCGACAGGGGGAAACACCATATATTTT. Protein sequence: CASSVVATGGNTIYF. The genes are TRBV9 and TRBJ1-3; 7 bases align to TRBD1. The CDR3 is 15 amino acids. Germline loops: CDR1 SGDLS, CDR2 YYNGEE. V lost 0 bases to trimming and J lost 4 bases; unmatched junction nucleotides: 4.

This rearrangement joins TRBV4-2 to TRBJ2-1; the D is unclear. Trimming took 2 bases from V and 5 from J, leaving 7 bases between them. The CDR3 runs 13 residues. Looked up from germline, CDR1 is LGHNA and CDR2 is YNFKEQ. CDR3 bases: TGTGCCAGCAGCCAATTTGAGAACAATGAGCAGTTCTTC. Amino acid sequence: CASSQFENNEQFF.

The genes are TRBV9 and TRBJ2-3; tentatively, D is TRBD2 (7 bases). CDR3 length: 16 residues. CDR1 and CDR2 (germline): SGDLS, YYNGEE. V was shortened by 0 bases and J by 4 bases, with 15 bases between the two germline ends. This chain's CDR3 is CASSVGPGGVSDTQYF. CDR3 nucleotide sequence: TGTGCCAGCAGCGTAGGGCCGGGGGGCGTCTCAGATACGCAGTATTTT.

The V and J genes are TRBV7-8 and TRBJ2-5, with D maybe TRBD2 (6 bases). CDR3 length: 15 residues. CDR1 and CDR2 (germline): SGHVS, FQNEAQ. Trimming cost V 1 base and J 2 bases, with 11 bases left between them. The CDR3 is CASSLVQGLQETQYF. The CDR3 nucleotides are TGTGCCAGCAGCTTAGTGCAAGGACTACAAGAGACCCAGTACTTC.

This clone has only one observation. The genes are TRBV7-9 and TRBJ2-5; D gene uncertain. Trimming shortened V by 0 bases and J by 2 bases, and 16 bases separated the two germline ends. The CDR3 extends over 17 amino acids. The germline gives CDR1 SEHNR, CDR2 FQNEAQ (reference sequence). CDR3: CASSLASLAINQETQYF. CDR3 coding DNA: TGTGCCAGCAGCTTAGCAAGTTTGGCAATCAATCAAGAGACCCAGTACTTC.

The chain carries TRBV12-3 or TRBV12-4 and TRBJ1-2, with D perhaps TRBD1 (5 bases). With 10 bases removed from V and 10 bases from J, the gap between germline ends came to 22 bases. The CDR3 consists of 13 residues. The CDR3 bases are TGTGCCACCAGAGACCAGGCAGGGAGGATCTACACCTTC. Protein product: CATRDQAGRIYTF.

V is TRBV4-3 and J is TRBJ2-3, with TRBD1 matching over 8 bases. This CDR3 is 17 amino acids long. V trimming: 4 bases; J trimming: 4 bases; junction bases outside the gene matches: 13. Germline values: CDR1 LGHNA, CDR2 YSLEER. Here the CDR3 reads CASSLTGGQGGADTQYF. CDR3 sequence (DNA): TGCGCCAGCAGCCTTACCGGCGGACAGGGAGGAGCAGATACGCAGTATTTT.

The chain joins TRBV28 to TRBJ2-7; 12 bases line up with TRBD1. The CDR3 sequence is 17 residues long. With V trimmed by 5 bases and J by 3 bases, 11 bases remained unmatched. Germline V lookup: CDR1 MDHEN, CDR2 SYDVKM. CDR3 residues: CASSPSAGTGGSYEQYF. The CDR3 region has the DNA TGTGCCAGCAGTCCCTCAGCCGGGACAGGGGGCAGCTACGAGCAGTACTTC.

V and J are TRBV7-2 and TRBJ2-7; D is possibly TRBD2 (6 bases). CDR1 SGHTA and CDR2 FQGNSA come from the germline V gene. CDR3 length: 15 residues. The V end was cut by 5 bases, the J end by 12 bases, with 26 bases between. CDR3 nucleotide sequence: TGTGCCAGCAGCCTAACCGGGACTCATTCCTCCACGGGGTACTTC. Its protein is CASSLTGTHSSTGYF.

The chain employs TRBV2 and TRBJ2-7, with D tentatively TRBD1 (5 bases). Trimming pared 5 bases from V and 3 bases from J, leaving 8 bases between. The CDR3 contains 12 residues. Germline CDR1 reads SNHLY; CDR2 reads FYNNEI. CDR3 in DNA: TGTGCCAGCAGTTACCAGGGCTACGAGCAGTACTTC. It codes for CASSYQGYEQYF. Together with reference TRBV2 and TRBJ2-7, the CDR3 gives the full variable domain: EPEVTQTPSHQVTQMGQEVILRCVPISNHLYFYWYRQILGQKVEFLVSFYNNEISEKSEIFDDQFSVERPDGSNFTLKIRSTKLEDSAMYFCASSYQGYEQYFGPGTRLTVT.